One sample yielded the 3 T cell receptor beta chains listed below, sequenced in a study of cytomegalovirus exposure and HLA in healthy donors. Sequencing used immunoSEQ multiplex PCR; TCRdb keeps in-frame clones, though not all of them. This repertoire shows roughly 280,000 clones, about 86% found once; its top ten account for 0.95% to 1.1%. The sample taken for sequencing was PBMCs. These receptors all stem from a woman younger than 30 in good health and CMV-seronegative.

This clone was detected only once. The chain employs TRBV4-3 and TRBJ1-4, with 8 bases matching TRBD1. The junction had 7 bases not matched to a gene; V was cut back by 1 base and J by 6 bases. Germline V CDR1 and CDR2: LGHNA, YSLEER. The CDR3 has 16 amino acids. The CDR3 coding sequence is TGCGCCAGCAGCCAAGTGGAGGGACAGGACCATGAAAAACTGTTTTTT. Translated: CASSQVEGQDHEKLFF.

The V gene is TRBV13, the J gene TRBJ1-3, with TRBD1 as a possible D gene (6 bases). The CDR3 extends over 14 amino acids. Germline CDR1 reads PRHDT; CDR2 reads FYEKMQ (reference sequence). V was clipped by 5 bases and J by 4 bases, with 12 bases between them. CDR3 amino acids: CASSVSGTGNTIYF. The CDR3 DNA follows: TGTGCCAGCAGCGTATCCGGGACAGGAAACACCATATATTTT.

This clone was observed a handful of times. V is TRBV2 and J is TRBJ1-4; 9 positions agree with TRBD1. J gave up 7 bases and V 1 base, and 1 base lay outside the gene matches. Germline loops: CDR1 SNHLY, CDR2 FYNNEI. The CDR3 is made up of 14 amino acids. DNA for the CDR3: TGTGCCAGCAGTGAAGACAGGGGGCGTGAAAAACTGTTTTTT. This gives the protein CASSEDRGREKLFF. The variable domain in full, with the rest retrieved from reference TRBV2 and TRBJ1-4, is EPEVTQTPSHQVTQMGQEVILRCVPISNHLYFYWYRQILGQKVEFLVSFYNNEISEKSEIFDDQFSVERPDGSNFTLKIRSTKLEDSAMYFCASSEDRGREKLFFGSGTQLSVL.